This is a list of T cell receptor beta chains from one sample in a study of cytomegalovirus exposure and HLA in healthy donors. The assay was immunoSEQ multiplex PCR, and TCRdb's table has in-frame clones only and misses some. The sample holds about 140,000 clones, roughly three quarters seen once. Material for sequencing was PBMCs. These receptors came from a man aged 30 to 39 in good health and CMV-seronegative. CDR3s include the opening cysteine and the closing phenylalanine or tryptophan. The order of the fields is V gene, J gene, clone size, D gene, CDR3 protein, CDR3 DNA. The D gene is left open where the match is weak. Some rows have no size entry. The others give once, few or many, or a class for an expanded clone.

TRBV28	TRBJ2-7	-	TRBD1	CASSFGTGGGEQYF	TGTGCCAGCAGTTTTGGGACAGGGGGAGGAGAGCAGTACTTC
TRBV6-1	TRBJ1-5	-	-	CASSEPGHARGNQPQHF	TGTGCCAGCAGTGAACCGGGACATGCGAGGGGCAATCAGCCCCAGCATTTT
TRBV6-5	TRBJ2-3	-	-	CASRGLSTDTQYF	TGTGCCAGCAGGGGACTTAGCACAGATACGCAGTATTTT
TRBV19	TRBJ1-4	-	-	CASTIRGTEKLFF	TGTGCCAGTACCATCCGGGGAACTGAAAAACTGTTTTTT
TRBV6-6	TRBJ2-7	-	TRBD2	CASSAGTSGSYEQYF	TGTGCCAGCAGCGCCGGGACTAGCGGCTCCTACGAGCAGTACTTC
TRBV29-1	TRBJ1-1	-	-	CSVESPGTLGAEAFF	TGCAGCGTTGAATCACCCGGGACTCTAGGCGCTGAAGCTTTCTTT
TRBV19	TRBJ1-1	-	TRBD1	CASRGRQGARGTEAFF	TGTGCCAGTAGGGGAAGACAGGGGGCGCGGGGCACTGAAGCTTTCTTT
TRBV5-1	TRBJ2-7	-	TRBD1	CASSLEGAHGEQYF	TGCGCCAGCAGCTTGGAGGGGGCGCACGGCGAGCAGTACTTC
TRBV19	TRBJ2-6	-	-	CASSADLTGDSSGANVLTF	TGTGCCAGTAGTGCTGACCTGACAGGTGATAGCTCTGGGGCCAACGTCCTGACTTTC
TRBV5-4	TRBJ2-7	few	TRBD2	CASSFGGVDEQYF	TGTGCCAGCAGCTTTGGGGGGGTTGACGAGCAGTACTTC
TRBV28	TRBJ2-2	-	-	CASSLLPIAVAGELFF	TGTGCCAGCAGTTTATTACCAATAGCAGTAGCCGGGGAGCTGTTTTTT
TRBV27	TRBJ2-3	-	-	CASSPRPGLTDTQYF	TGTGCCAGCAGTCCCCGACCAGGCCTCACAGATACGCAGTATTTT
TRBV29-1	TRBJ2-6	-	-	CSAETPGHLISGANVLTF	TGCAGCGCCGAGACCCCGGGACACTTAATCTCTGGGGCCAACGTCCTGACTTTC
TRBV10-3	TRBJ1-5	-	TRBD1	CAISEGQESNQPQHF	TGTGCCATCAGTGAGGGACAGGAAAGCAATCAGCCCCAGCATTTT
TRBV4-1	TRBJ1-5	once	-	CASSQVWGLSNQPQHF	TGCGCCAGCAGCCAAGTTTGGGGGCTTAGCAATCAGCCCCAGCATTTT
TRBV19	TRBJ2-5	-	-	CASSTGTGGEETQYF	TGTGCCAGTAGTACCGGCACAGGGGGGGAGGAGACCCAGTACTTC
TRBV5-1	TRBJ2-3	few	TRBD1	CASSPGQGTDTQYF	TGCGCCAGCAGCCCTGGACAGGGCACAGATACGCAGTATTTT
TRBV7-3	TRBJ2-3	-	TRBD2	CASSSGTSQIADTQYF	TGTGCCAGCAGCTCCGGGACTAGCCAAATTGCAGATACGCAGTATTTT
TRBV2	TRBJ2-5	once	-	CASRWEWIYPRETQYF	TGTGCCAGCAGATGGGAGTGGATATACCCTCGGGAGACCCAGTACTTC
TRBV9	TRBJ2-7	once	TRBD1	CASSKGQGGYEQYF	TGTGCCAGCAGCAAGGGACAGGGTGGTTACGAGCAGTACTTC
TRBV2	TRBJ2-7	-	TRBD1	CASSRGQGGWGEQYF	TGTGCCAGCAGTCGGGGACAGGGGGGTTGGGGCGAGCAGTACTTC
TRBV28	TRBJ2-1	-	TRBD1	CASRVTGGHEQFF	TGTGCCAGCAGGGTCACAGGGGGCCATGAGCAGTTCTTC
TRBV19	TRBJ1-1	few	-	CASSTWGGTEAFF	TGTGCCAGTAGTACCTGGGGGGGCACTGAAGCTTTCTTT
TRBV2	TRBJ1-3	-	-	CASSVDAGGGNTIYF	TGTGCCAGCAGCGTTGACGCGGGGGGAGGAAACACCATATATTTT
TRBV6-6	TRBJ2-1	-	-	CASSSTSNEQFF	TGTGCCAGCAGTTCTACGAGCAATGAGCAGTTCTTC
TRBV28	TRBJ2-7	-	TRBD1	CASSQTGQPYEQYF	TGTGCCAGCAGCCAAACGGGACAGCCCTACGAGCAGTACTTC
TRBV28	TRBJ2-1	-	TRBD2	CASSFSLVSSGRVINEQFF	TGTGCCAGCAGTTTTAGTCTGGTATCTAGCGGGAGGGTTATCAATGAGCAGTTCTTC
TRBV6-5	TRBJ1-5	-	-	CASSYPGQPQHF	TGTGCCAGCAGTTATCCGGGGCAGCCCCAGCATTTT
TRBV27	TRBJ2-2	-	-	CASSLRGPGTGELFF	TGTGCCAGCAGTTTGCGGGGTCCGGGAACCGGGGAGCTGTTTTTT
TRBV7-8	TRBJ2-3	few	TRBD2	CASSGRGLAGGDFGTQYF	TGTGCCAGCAGCGGACGTGGACTAGCGGGGGGAGATTTTGGTACGCAGTATTTT
TRBV11-2	TRBJ2-3	-	-	CASSLVAGLRTDTQYF	TGTGCCAGCAGCTTAGTAGCCGGGTTGCGCACAGATACGCAGTATTTT
TRBV18	TRBJ2-5	-	-	CASRGETQYF	TGTGCCAGCCGGGGGGAGACCCAGTACTTC
TRBV2	TRBJ2-7	-	TRBD2	CASRLAGDEQYF	TGTGCCAGCAGACTAGCGGGAGACGAGCAGTACTTC
TRBV7-7	TRBJ2-1	-	TRBD1	CASSSEQGSDEQFF	TGTGCTAGCAGCTCGGAACAGGGGTCAGATGAGCAGTTCTTC
TRBV27	TRBJ1-5	-	-	CASRQWGGQQYQPQHF	TGTGCCAGCAGACAATGGGGGGGGCAACAGTATCAGCCCCAGCATTTT
TRBV6-1	TRBJ1-5	-	-	CASRYPNQPQHF	TGTGCCAGCAGGTATCCCAATCAGCCCCAGCATTTT
TRBV4-1	TRBJ2-1	-	TRBD2	CASSQEVAGAGNEQFF	TGCGCCAGCAGCCAAGAGGTAGCGGGAGCGGGAAATGAGCAGTTCTTC
TRBV6-1	TRBJ1-3	-	-	CASSEVPGTAGNTIYF	TGTGCCAGCAGTGAAGTTCCTGGTACTGCTGGAAACACCATATATTTT
TRBV7-2	TRBJ2-3	-	TRBD2	CASSLAGLVWRSRTDTQYF	TGTGCCAGCAGCTTGGCGGGACTAGTATGGAGATCTCGCACAGATACGCAGTATTTT
TRBV18	TRBJ1-3	few	-	CASSPQGEAGNTIYF	TGTGCCAGCTCACCACAAGGGGAAGCTGGAAACACCATATATTTT
TRBV6-1	TRBJ1-3	-	-	CASREILLPIYF	TGTGCCAGCAGAGAAATTTTACTCCCCATATATTTT
TRBV5-4	TRBJ2-3	-	-	CASSPEVSTDTQYF	TGTGCCAGCAGCCCGGAGGTTAGCACAGATACGCAGTATTTT
TRBV30	TRBJ2-7	-	-	CAWSGVSSYEQYF	TGTGCCTGGAGTGGAGTCTCGAGCTACGAGCAGTACTTC
TRBV18	TRBJ2-7	-	-	CASSRNFQGSPGYEQYF	TGTGCCAGCTCACGAAACTTCCAGGGGTCTCCAGGCTACGAGCAGTACTTC
TRBV7-6	TRBJ2-5	-	TRBD1	CASSSGTGLGETQYF	TGTGCCAGCAGCTCAGGGACAGGGTTGGGGGAGACCCAGTACTTC
TRBV5-8	TRBJ2-5	once	-	CASSFRDQETQYF	TGTGCCAGCAGCTTCAGGGATCAAGAGACCCAGTACTTC
TRBV19	TRBJ1-1	-	-	CASRTGSTEAFF	TGTGCCAGTAGGACAGGTTCCACTGAAGCTTTCTTT
TRBV2	TRBJ1-5	-	TRBD1	CASSVGTGGNQPQHF	TGTGCCAGCAGTGTTGGGACAGGGGGCAATCAGCCCCAGCATTTT
TRBV6-1	TRBJ1-4	-	-	CASVGGRATNEKLFF	TGTGCCAGCGTGGGGGGAAGGGCAACTAATGAAAAACTGTTTTTT